This T cell receptor (beta chain) appears in the sequencing data of a study of blood T cell repertoires in COVID-19. In the authors' workflow: Estimates of nucleated cell counts were drawn from the amplification of reference gene primers. Measured with immunoSEQ multiplex PCR; TCRdb has only the in-frame clones, and not every one. V and J calls and clone size are as listed in that table; D and trimming were resolved from the DNA. This sample has roughly 300,000 clones, with approximately 91% found just once. With 1 base removed from V and 11 bases from J, the gap between germline ends came to 8 bases. This CDR3 spans 11 amino acids. From germline, CDR1 is MNHNS and CDR2 SASEGT.

Sequenced sample: peripheral blood. The genes are TRBV6-1 and TRBJ1-1, with D possibly TRBD1 on 5 matching bases. The source is a man aged 18 to 30 with active or convalescent COVID-19. The CDR3 spells CASSEEGVAFF. CDR3 DNA: TGTGCCAGCAGTGAAGAAGGGGTTGCTTTCTTT.